The 20 T cell receptor beta chains below all came from one sample that was sequenced in a study of blood T cell repertoires in COVID-19. Libraries were prepared by immunoSEQ multiplex PCR; TCRdb keeps only in-frame clonotypes and omits some of them. The table lists around 220,000 clones, 80% of them singletons. The sample taken for sequencing was PBMCs or T cells enriched from blood (not recorded which). The receptor source for this set is a woman in her 40s with acute COVID-19.

This clone was seen only a few times. The sample contains more than one DNA sequence encoding this CDR3. V is TRBV5-1 and J is TRBJ1-2; TRBD1 agrees at 11 bases. The germline V gene encodes CDR1 SGHRS and CDR2 YFSETQ. This CDR3 comprises 15 residues. Losses at the gene ends were 0 bases for V and 4 bases for J; bases not matched to a gene: 2. The CDR3 loop is CASSLAGQGAYGYTF. The CDR3 DNA is TGCGCCAGCAGCTTGGCCGGACAGGGGGCCTATGGCTACACCTTC. Combining the CDR3 with reference TRBV5-1 and TRBJ1-2 gives the whole variable domain KAGVTQTPRYLIKTRGQQVTLSCSPISGHRSVSWYQQTPGQGLQFLFEYFSETQRNKGNFPGRFSGRQFSNSRSEMNVSTLELGDSALYLCASSLAGQGAYGYTFGSGTRLTVV.

The chain recombines TRBV18 with TRBJ2-5; tentatively, D is TRBD2 (6 bases). The CDR3 length is 15 residues. Deletions cut 4 bases from V and 5 bases from J, with 17 bases between. Germline assignment: CDR1 KGHSH and CDR2 LQKENI. CDR3 in amino acids: CASSRGSGGGETQYF. For the CDR3, the DNA is TGTGCCAGCTCACGTGGATCCGGCGGAGGGGAGACCCAGTACTTC.

This clone occurred a few times. The rearrangement joins TRBV11-2 to TRBJ1-2; 8 bases align to TRBD1. V lost 4 bases and J lost 6; bases outside the gene matches: 10. Germline V gives CDR1 SGHAT, CDR2 FQNNGV. The CDR3 extends over 15 amino acids. The CDR3 nucleotides are TGTGCCAGCAGCTGGAGGACAGGGCCAAGGGATGGCTACACCTTC. Encoded protein: CASSWRTGPRDGYTF.

This clone has just a few counts. This chain joins TRBV18 and TRBJ1-4; 7 bases match TRBD1. This CDR3 has 15 amino acids. The V gene end was trimmed by 3 bases and the J gene end by 8 bases; junction bases not matched to a gene: 9. Germline V CDR1 and CDR2: KGHSH, LQKENI. The CDR3 loop reads CASSPPGQAREKLFF. CDR3 coding DNA: TGTGCCAGCTCACCCCCTGGACAGGCTAGGGAAAAACTGTTTTTT.

This clone was found a few times. CDR3 amino acids: CASSPRQGAYEQYF. The DNA of the CDR3 is TGTGCCAGCAGCCCTAGACAGGGGGCCTACGAGCAGTACTTC. The chain has TRBV13 and TRBJ2-7; TRBD1 matches 9 bases. The CDR3 is 14 residues long. The V segment lost 5 bases and the J segment 2 bases; nucleotides outside the gene matches: 4. CDR1 PRHDT and CDR2 FYEKMQ come from the germline V gene (reference sequence). The full variable domain, in which reference TRBV13 and TRBJ2-7 provide the parts outside the CDR3, is AAGVIQSPRHLIKEKRETATLKCYPIPRHDTVYWYQQGPGQDPQFLISFYEKMQSDKGSIPDRFSAQQFSDYHSELNMSSLELGDSALYFCASSPRQGAYEQYFGPGTRLTVT.

The chain has TRBV7-3 and TRBJ1-6, with TRBD1 identical over 7 bases. Germline assignment: CDR1 SGHTA and CDR2 FQGTGA. The CDR3 totals 14 residues. The junction had 0 bases not matched to a gene; V was cut back by 1 base and J by 6 bases. This chain's CDR3 is CASSLRQGNSPLHF. As DNA, the CDR3 is TGTGCCAGCAGCTTAAGACAGGGTAATTCACCCCTCCACTTT.

The chain recombines TRBV27 with TRBJ2-7; D unclear. CDR3 length: 14 amino acids. In germline, CDR1 is MNHEY, CDR2 SMNVEV (reference sequence). V gave up 3 bases and J gave up 2 bases, with 11 bases separating them. For the CDR3, the DNA is TGTGCCAGCAGTTTGAGGAGCCCGCCCTACGAGCAGTACTTC. Amino acids: CASSLRSPPYEQYF.

The V gene is TRBV4-2, the J gene TRBJ2-2, with D possibly matching TRBD1 (6 bases). The germline gives CDR1 LGHNA, CDR2 YNFKEQ. This CDR3 contains 16 residues. The V end was cut by 0 bases, the J end by 6 bases, with 14 bases between. The CDR3 loop is CASSQDPQGKSGELFF. The CDR3 nucleotides are TGTGCCAGCAGCCAAGATCCGCAGGGGAAGTCCGGGGAGCTGTTTTTT.

The chain links TRBV14 to TRBJ1-2; no definite D call. The CDR3 covers 14 residues. V lost 0 bases, J lost 4 bases, and 9 bases lay in between. CDR1 is SGHDN, CDR2 FVKESK, per germline. As DNA, the CDR3 is TGTGCCAGCAGCCAAGATAGAGTAAGCTATGGCTACACCTTC. Translating it yields CASSQDRVSYGYTF.

With respect to this clone: This same CDR3 is encoded by further DNA sequences in the sample. V usage is TRBV9 and J usage is TRBJ1-1; 8 positions match TRBD1. The CDR3 consists of 14 residues. The germline gives CDR1 SGDLS, CDR2 YYNGEE. Trimming cost V 0 bases and J 5 bases; bases outside gene matches: 3. The chain's CDR3 is CASSVGQGNTEAFF. As DNA, the CDR3 is TGTGCCAGCAGCGTAGGACAGGGGAATACTGAAGCTTTCTTT.

The chain combines TRBV7-6 with TRBJ1-1, with TRBD1 matching over 10 bases. Germline V lookup: CDR1 SGHVS, CDR2 FNYEAQ. V gave up 5 bases and J gave up 3 bases; unmatched junction bases: 6. The CDR3 spans 15 residues. CDR3 amino acids: CASSRTGTGDTEAFF. The CDR3, as DNA: TGTGCCAGCAGCCGAACCGGGACAGGGGACACTGAAGCTTTCTTT.

This chain uses TRBV5-4 with TRBJ2-5; perhaps TRBD1 as D (6 bases). Trimming stripped 4 bases from V and 5 bases from J, with 18 bases between. Germline V gene sequence: CDR1 SGHNT, CDR2 YYREEE (reference sequence). This CDR3 spans 15 amino acids. Here the CDR3 DNA reads TGTGCCAGCAGCCTTCAGCAGGGGTGGATGGAGACCCAGTACTTC. Translation gives CASSLQQGWMETQYF.

The chain combines TRBV29-1 with TRBJ1-2, with 12 positions matching TRBD1. The germline gives CDR1 SQVTM, CDR2 ANQGSEA. This CDR3 has 15 residues. V dropped 2 bases and J dropped 7; count of bases not matched to a gene: 8. Here the CDR3 reads CSVEIGDRGRGGYTF. CDR3 DNA sequence: TGCAGCGTTGAAATTGGGGACAGGGGGCGTGGTGGCTACACCTTC.

The genes are TRBV3-1 (or the pseudogene TRBV3-2) and TRBJ1-1; tentative D call: TRBD1 (5 bases). Germline V gives CDR1 LGHDT, CDR2 YNNKEL (reference sequence). V lost 4 bases and J lost 2, with 11 bases in between. This CDR3 is 14 amino acids long. The CDR3, as DNA: TGTGCCAGCAGCCCAGGGATAGGTAACACTGAAGCTTTCTTT. The encoded protein is CASSPGIGNTEAFF.

This chain connects TRBV10-3 to TRBJ2-3; D gene ambiguous. Trimming removed 0 bases at V and 3 bases at J, with 10 bases between. Germline V gives CDR1 ENHRY, CDR2 SYGVKD. The length of the CDR3 is 15 residues. The CDR3 is CAISESTFSTDTQYF. CDR3 nucleotides: TGTGCCATCAGTGAGTCGACTTTCAGTACAGATACGCAGTATTTT.

This clone has just one count. The rearrangement joins TRBV5-4 to TRBJ2-1; 9 bases are a match to TRBD2. The CDR3 totals 16 residues. The V segment lost 2 bases and the J segment 1 base; nucleotides outside the gene matches: 4. Looked up from germline, CDR1 is SGHNT and CDR2 is YYREEE (reference sequence). CDR3 residues: CASSFSGGSSYNEQFF. The CDR3 nucleotides read TGTGCCAGCAGCTTTAGCGGGGGTAGTTCCTACAATGAGCAGTTCTTC.

This chain joins TRBV6-5 and TRBJ1-1, with TRBD1 matching over 10 bases. V trimming: 7 bases; J trimming: 5 bases; junction bases outside the gene matches: 7. Looked up from germline, CDR1 is MNHEY and CDR2 is SVGAGI. CDR3 length: 14 amino acids. The CDR3 protein is CASTKDRGTTEAFF. The CDR3 DNA reads TGTGCCAGCACCAAGGACAGGGGGACGACTGAAGCTTTCTTT.

The chain couples TRBV30 to TRBJ1-3, with D hard to call. CDR1 and CDR2 (germline): GTSNPN, SVGIG (reference sequence). CDR3 size: 12 residues. Trimming pared 5 bases from V and 6 bases from J, leaving 11 bases between. The CDR3 DNA follows: TGTGCCTGGCCTAGGAATTCAAACACCATATATTTT. This sequence encodes CAWPRNSNTIYF.

J is TRBJ1-3 and V is TRBV5-1, with D perhaps matching TRBD1 (6 bases). This CDR3 has 15 residues. V was clipped by 7 bases and J by 2 bases, with 16 bases between them. Per the germline V gene, CDR1 is SGHRS and CDR2 is YFSETQ. The CDR3 nucleotides are TGCGCCAGCTCCTCGGGGGGCAAAGCTGGAAACACCATATATTTT. The encoded protein is CASSSGGKAGNTIYF.

The V gene is TRBV6-6, the J gene TRBJ1-1, with 7 bases matching TRBD1. CDR3 length equals 14 residues. Germline V gives CDR1 MNHNY, CDR2 SVGAGI (reference sequence). The J segment lost 2 bases and the V segment lost 6 bases, leaving 6 bases of the junction unmatched. CDR3: CASRKRGLNTEAFF. The CDR3 nucleotides read TGTGCCAGCAGAAAGAGGGGGCTCAACACTGAAGCTTTCTTT.